This TCR beta chain was captured by sequencing in a study of long-term antiretroviral therapy in people with HIV. Study-wide results and limits: Transplant-donor-level diversity was not reached after ART, though diversity increased.

Researchers ran immunoSEQ v3.0 at survey level. A per-sample goal of about 35,000-55,000 T-cell genomes was targeted by sequencing. The method was immunoSEQ multiplex PCR; TCRdb's version includes in-frame clones alone and lacks a portion of them. The repertoire holds around 6,700 clones, with approximately 83% as singletons. In the case of this clone: Antigen unknown.

Germline trimming cut 3 bases from V and 3 bases from J; bases unmatched to any gene: 10. The CDR3 is 17 amino acids. Looked up from germline, CDR1 is LGHNA and CDR2 is YNFKEQ. There was at least one pre-ART PBMC sample for each donor, plus at least two post-ART PBMC samples. Until DNA extraction, the samples held between roughly 1-10 million cryopreserved PBMC. The receptor's source is a woman aged 45 to 65 with HIV. The sample here was unsorted PBMCs, taken 3.7 years after starting antiretroviral therapy. The chain has TRBV4-2 and TRBJ2-2, with 7 bases that match TRBD2. In DNA, the CDR3 is TGTGCCAGCAGCCATGAAGAGGAGACTAGCCACACCGGGGAGCTGTTTTTT. The encoded protein is CASSHEEETSHTGELFF.